This TCR beta chain was retrieved from a study of long-term antiretroviral therapy in people with HIV. Study details: The earliest samples came about a decade before the 2015 immediate-ART recommendation. Study-level findings and limits: Clones that had undergone expansion before ART prevailed in the repertoire throughout all time points.

This clone was found a few times. Its antigen is not identified. Version v3.0 of the immunoSEQ assay was performed at survey level. Assay used: immunoSEQ multiplex PCR; TCRdb lists only in-frame clones, some missing. The sample holds around 21,000 clones, roughly 84% seen once. The source was unsorted PBMCs, collected 0.2 years before starting antiretroviral therapy. This TCR was sampled from a man between 18 and 29 years old with HIV.

The CDR3 protein is CASSSQGKDQPQHF. For the CDR3, the DNA is TGTGCCAGCAGCTCCCAGGGAAAGGATCAGCCCCAGCATTTT. The chain links TRBV7-9 to TRBJ1-5, with a weak D call TRBD1 (5 bases). Trimming removed 4 bases from V and 5 bases from J, with 12 bases in between. This CDR3 is built from 14 residues. The germline V gene has CDR1 SEHNR and CDR2 FQNEAQ (reference sequence).